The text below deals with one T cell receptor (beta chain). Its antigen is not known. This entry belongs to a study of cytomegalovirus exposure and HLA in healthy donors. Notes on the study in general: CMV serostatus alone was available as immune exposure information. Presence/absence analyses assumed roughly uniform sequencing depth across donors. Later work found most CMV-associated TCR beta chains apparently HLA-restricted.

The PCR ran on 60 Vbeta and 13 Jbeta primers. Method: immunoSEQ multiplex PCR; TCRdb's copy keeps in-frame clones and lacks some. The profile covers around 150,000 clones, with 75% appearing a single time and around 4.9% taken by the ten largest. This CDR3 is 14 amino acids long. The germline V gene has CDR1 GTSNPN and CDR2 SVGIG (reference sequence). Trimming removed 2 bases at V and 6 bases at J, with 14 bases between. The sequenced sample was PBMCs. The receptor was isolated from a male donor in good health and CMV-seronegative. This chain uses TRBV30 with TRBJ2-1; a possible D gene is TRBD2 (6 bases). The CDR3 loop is CAWSRIAGGNEQFF. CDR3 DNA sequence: TGTGCCTGGAGTAGGATTGCCGGGGGCAATGAGCAGTTCTTC.